Listed here is a single T cell receptor (beta chain). Its matching antigen is unknown. This record comes from a study of siplizumab effects on memory and regulatory T cells. Findings of the study overall: Just a small share of alloreactive clones was traced back to unstimulated subsets. Mappable alloreactive CD4+ clones came from Treg cells around 70% of the time on average with siplizumab, against approximately 26% in controls.

Germline V gives CDR1 MDHEN, CDR2 SYDVKM. This CDR3 contains 16 residues. V was clipped by 0 bases and J by 0 bases, with 11 bases between them. Roughly 10^5 TCR templates were assayed per sample. TCRdb's copy holds only in-frame clones and misses some; the assay was immunoSEQ multiplex PCR. Of tens of thousands of clones in the sample, approximately 95% were seen once. The chain carries TRBV28 and TRBJ1-2, with a tentative D call TRBD1 (5 bases). The source is a human donor in good health. The sequenced sample consisted of CD8+ T cells sorted from blood. For the CDR3, the DNA is TGTGCCAGCAGTTTATGGGACACTCCAGCTAACTATGGCTACACCTTC. Translating gives CASSLWDTPANYGYTF.